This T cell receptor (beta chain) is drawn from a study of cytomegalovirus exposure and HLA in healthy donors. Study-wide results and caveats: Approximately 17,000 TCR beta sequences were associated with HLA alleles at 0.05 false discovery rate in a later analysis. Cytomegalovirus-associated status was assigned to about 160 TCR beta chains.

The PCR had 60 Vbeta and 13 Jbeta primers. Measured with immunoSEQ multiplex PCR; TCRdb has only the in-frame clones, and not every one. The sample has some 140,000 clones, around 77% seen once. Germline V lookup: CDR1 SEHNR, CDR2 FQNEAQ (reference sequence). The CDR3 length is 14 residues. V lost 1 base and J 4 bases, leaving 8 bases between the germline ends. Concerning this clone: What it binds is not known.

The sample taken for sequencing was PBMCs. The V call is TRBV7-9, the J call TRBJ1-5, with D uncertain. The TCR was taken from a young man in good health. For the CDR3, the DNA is TGTGCCAGCAGCTTAGATCGGTTAAATCAGCCCCAGCATTTT. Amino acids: CASSLDRLNQPQHF.